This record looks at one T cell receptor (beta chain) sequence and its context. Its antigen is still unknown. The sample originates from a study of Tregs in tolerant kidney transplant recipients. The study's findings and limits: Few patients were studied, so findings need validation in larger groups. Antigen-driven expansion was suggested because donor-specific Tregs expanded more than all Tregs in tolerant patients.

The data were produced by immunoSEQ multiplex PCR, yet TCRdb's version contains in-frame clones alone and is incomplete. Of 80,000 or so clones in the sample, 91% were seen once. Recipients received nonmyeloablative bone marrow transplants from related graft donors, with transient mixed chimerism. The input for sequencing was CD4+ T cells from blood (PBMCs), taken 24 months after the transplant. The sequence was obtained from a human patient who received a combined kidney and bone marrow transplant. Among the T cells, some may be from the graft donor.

The CDR3 bases are TGTGCCAGCAGGGGGGGTCGGGGGAGTTGGGATACGCAGTATTTT. Its translation: CASRGGRGSWDTQYF. The V call is TRBV7-2, the J call TRBJ2-3; D might be TRBD2 (6 bases). The CDR3 has 15 residues. The germline V gene has CDR1 SGHTA and CDR2 FQGNSA. V was trimmed by 6 bases and J by 6 bases, leaving 19 bases between them.